This T cell receptor beta chain was retrieved from a study of T cells in Graves' hyperthyroidism and ophthalmopathy. Broader study findings: The blood repertoire included most of the expanded thyroid clonotypes above 0.001. Separation of ophthalmopathy from stable hyperthyroidism was achieved by a 13 V-J model.

Amplified TCR beta CDR3 regions derived from RNA transcripts. First-round RT-PCR targeting the TCR CDR3 was performed with the HTBI primer set. TCRdb analysed the multiplex PCR reads with MiXCR anew, one entry per CDR3 protein. The table includes roughly 500,000 distinct CDR3 sequences, over 35% detected once. A word on this clonotype: Its antigen is not identified.

V dropped 4 bases and J dropped 2 bases, with 14 bases sitting between them. Looked up from germline, CDR1 is LGHNA and CDR2 is YNFKEQ. CDR3 length equals 15 residues. Orbital computed tomography and thyroid ultrasound, together with serum TRAb and thyroxine and clinical symptoms, were used for diagnoses. The J gene is TRBJ1-1, the V gene TRBV4-2; D remains unclear. Sequenced: peripheral blood or thyroid tissue (not recorded which). The source is an adult woman with Graves' disease, either hyperthyroidism or ophthalmopathy (not recorded which). The CDR3 region is CASSPSEGDNTEAFF. CDR3 sequence (DNA): TGTGCCAGCAGCCCATCAGAAGGAGATAACACTGAAGCTTTCTTT.